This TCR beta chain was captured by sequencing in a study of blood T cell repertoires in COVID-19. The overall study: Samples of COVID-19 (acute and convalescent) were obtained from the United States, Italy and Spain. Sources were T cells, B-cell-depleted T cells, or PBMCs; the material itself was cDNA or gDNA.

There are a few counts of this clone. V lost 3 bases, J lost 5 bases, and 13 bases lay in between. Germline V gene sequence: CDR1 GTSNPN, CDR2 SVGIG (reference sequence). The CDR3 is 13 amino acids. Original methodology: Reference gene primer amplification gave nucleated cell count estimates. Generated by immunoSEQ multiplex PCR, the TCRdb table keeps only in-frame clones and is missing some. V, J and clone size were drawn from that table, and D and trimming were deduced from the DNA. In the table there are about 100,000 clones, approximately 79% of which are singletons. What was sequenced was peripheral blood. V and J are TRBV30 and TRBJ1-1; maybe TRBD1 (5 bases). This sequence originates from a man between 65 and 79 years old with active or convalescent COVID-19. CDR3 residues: CAWSTGPRTEAFF. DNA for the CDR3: TGTGCCTGGAGCACAGGCCCCAGGACTGAAGCTTTCTTT.